This T cell receptor (beta chain) was found in a study of T cell responses to AZD1222 COVID-19 vaccine. Overall study: Samples with a second dose at about 4 or about 12 weeks were pooled together. Findings and limits, study-wide: Nearly half of spike-specific TCRs reportedly target variant regions that are unmutated in the B.1.351 and B.1.1.7 variants. Mostly white British, mostly female donors; authors suggested clonal diversity may be underestimated. Sampling captured repertoires only after the peak T cell response.

Germline assignment: CDR1 SGHRS and CDR2 YFSETQ. CDR3 size: 14 residues. V was trimmed by 5 bases and J by 1 base, leaving 12 bases between them. This clone was observed a handful of times. Antigen: not known. Clones were read by immunoSEQ multiplex PCR, and TCRdb kept only the in-frame ones, dropping some. The profile covers approximately 110,000 clones, with 85% to 90% appearing a single time and more than 6.5% taken by the ten largest. J is TRBJ1-1 and V is TRBV5-1; tentative D call: TRBD1 (5 bases). The sequencing here drew on peripheral blood, taken on day 0 of AZD1222 vaccination. This clonotype was sampled from an adult in good health. Written as DNA, the CDR3 is TGCGCCAGCAGGCCTCGTCAGGGGAACACTGAAGCTTTCTTT. Encoded protein: CASRPRQGNTEAFF.